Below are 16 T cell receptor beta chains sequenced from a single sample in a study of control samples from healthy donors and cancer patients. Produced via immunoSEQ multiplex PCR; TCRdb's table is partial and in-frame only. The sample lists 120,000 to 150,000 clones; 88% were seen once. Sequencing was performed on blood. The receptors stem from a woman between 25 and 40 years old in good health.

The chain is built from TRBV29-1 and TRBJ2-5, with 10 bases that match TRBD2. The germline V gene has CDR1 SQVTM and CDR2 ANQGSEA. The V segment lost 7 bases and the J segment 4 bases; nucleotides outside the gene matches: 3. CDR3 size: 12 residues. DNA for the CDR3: TGCAGCGCCTTAGCGGGAGGAGAGACCCAGTACTTC. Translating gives CSALAGGETQYF.

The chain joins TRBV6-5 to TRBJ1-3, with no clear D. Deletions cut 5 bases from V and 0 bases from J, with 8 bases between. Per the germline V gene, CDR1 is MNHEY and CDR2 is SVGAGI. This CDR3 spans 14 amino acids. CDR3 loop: CASSTQYSGNTIYF. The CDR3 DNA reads TGTGCCAGCAGTACACAGTACTCTGGAAACACCATATATTTT.

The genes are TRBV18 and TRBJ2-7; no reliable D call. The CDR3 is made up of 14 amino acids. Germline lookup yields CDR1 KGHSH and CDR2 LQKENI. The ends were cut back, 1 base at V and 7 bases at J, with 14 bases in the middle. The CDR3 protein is CASSPQRTREEQYF. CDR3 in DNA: TGTGCCAGCTCACCACAAAGAACCAGAGAGGAGCAGTACTTC.

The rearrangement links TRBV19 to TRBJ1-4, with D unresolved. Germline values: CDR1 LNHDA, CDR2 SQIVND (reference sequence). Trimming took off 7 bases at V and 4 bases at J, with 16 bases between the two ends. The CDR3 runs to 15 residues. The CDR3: CASNLRISVNEKLFF. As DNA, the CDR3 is TGTGCCAGTAATTTACGGATCAGCGTTAATGAAAAACTGTTTTTT. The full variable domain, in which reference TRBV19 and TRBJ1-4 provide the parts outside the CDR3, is DGGITQSPKYLFRKEGQNVTLSCEQNLNHDAMYWYRQDPGQGLRLIYYSQIVNDFQKGDIAEGYSVSREKKESFPLTVTSAQKNPTAFYLCASNLRISVNEKLFFGSGTQLSVL.

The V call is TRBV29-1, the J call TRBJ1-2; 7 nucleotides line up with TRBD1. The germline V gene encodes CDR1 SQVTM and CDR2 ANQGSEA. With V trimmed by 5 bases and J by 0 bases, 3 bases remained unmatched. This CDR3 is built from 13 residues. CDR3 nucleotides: TGCAGCGTTCATCAGGGGGCTAACTATGGCTACACCTTC. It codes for CSVHQGANYGYTF.

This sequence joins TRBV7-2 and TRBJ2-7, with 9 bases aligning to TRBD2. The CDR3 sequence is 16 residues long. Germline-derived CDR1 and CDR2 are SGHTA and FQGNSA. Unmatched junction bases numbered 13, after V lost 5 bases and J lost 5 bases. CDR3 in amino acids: CASSPSSSGVGNEQYF. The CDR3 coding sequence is TGTGCCAGCAGCCCTTCCTCTAGCGGGGTTGGAAACGAGCAGTACTTC.

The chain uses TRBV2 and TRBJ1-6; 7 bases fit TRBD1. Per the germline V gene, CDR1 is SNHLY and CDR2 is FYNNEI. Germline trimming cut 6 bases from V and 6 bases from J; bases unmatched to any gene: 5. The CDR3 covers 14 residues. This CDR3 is CASSGTATNSPLHF. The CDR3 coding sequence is TGTGCCAGCAGCGGGACAGCAACTAATTCACCCCTCCACTTT.

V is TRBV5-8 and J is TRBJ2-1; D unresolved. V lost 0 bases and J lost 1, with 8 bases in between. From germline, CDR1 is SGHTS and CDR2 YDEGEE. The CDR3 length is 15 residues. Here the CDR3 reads CASSLEVGSYNEQFF. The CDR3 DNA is TGTGCCAGCAGCTTGGAAGTCGGTTCCTACAATGAGCAGTTCTTC.

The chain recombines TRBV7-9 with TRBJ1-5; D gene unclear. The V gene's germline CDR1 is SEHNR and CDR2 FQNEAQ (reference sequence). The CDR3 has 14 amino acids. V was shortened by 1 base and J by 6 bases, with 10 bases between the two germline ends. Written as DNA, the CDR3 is TGTGCCAGCAGCTTAGGCGCGGGCGGTCAGCCCCAGCATTTT. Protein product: CASSLGAGGQPQHF.

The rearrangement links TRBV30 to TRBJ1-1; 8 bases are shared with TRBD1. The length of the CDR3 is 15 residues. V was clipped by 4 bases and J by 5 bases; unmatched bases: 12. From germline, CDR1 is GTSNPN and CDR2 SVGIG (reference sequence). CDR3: CAWTVVGTGGTEAFF. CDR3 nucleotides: TGTGCCTGGACCGTGGTGGGCACAGGGGGGACTGAAGCTTTCTTT.

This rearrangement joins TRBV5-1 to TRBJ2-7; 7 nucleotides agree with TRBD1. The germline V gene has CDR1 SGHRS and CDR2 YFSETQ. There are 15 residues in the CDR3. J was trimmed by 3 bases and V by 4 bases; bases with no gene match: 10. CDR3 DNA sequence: TGCGCCAGCAGCCACCGGACAGGTCGGGACTACGAGCAGTACTTC. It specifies CASSHRTGRDYEQYF.

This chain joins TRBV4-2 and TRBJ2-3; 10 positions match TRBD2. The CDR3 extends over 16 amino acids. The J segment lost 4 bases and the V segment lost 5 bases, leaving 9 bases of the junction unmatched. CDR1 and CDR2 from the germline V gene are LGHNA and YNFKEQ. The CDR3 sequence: CASSDQSGRDADTQYF. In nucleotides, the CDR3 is TGTGCCAGCAGCGACCAAAGCGGGAGGGATGCAGATACGCAGTATTTT.

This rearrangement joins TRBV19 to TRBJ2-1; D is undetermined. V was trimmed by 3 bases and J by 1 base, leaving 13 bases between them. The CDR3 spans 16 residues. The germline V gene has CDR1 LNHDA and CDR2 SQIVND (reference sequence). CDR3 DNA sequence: TGTGCCAGTAGTATGGCCGGCAGTTATTCCTACAATGAGCAGTTCTTC. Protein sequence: CASSMAGSYSYNEQFF. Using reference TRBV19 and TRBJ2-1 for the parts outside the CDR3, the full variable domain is DGGITQSPKYLFRKEGQNVTLSCEQNLNHDAMYWYRQDPGQGLRLIYYSQIVNDFQKGDIAEGYSVSREKKESFPLTVTSAQKNPTAFYLCASSMAGSYSYNEQFFGPGTRLTVL.

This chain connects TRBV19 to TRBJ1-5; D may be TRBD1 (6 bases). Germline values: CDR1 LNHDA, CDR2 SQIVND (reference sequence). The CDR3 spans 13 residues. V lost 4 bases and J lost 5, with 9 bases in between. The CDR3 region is CASSKGGDQPQHF. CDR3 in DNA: TGTGCCAGTAGTAAGGGGGGTGATCAGCCCCAGCATTTT.

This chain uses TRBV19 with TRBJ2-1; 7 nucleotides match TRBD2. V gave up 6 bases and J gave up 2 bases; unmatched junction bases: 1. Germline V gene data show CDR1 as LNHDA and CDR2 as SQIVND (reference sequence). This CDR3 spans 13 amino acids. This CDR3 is CASRGGTYNEQFF. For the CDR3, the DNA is TGTGCCAGTAGGGGAGGGACCTACAATGAGCAGTTCTTC.

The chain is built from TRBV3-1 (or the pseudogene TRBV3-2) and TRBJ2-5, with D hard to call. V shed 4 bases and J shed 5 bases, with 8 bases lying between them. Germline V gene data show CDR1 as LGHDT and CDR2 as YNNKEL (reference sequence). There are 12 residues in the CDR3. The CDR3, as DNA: TGTGCCAGCAGCCCCAAGGGTGAGACCCAGTACTTC. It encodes CASSPKGETQYF.